These T cell receptor beta chains were read from a single sample in a study of blood T cell repertoires in COVID-19. Generated by immunoSEQ multiplex PCR, the TCRdb table keeps only in-frame clones and is missing some. The data contain 65,000 to 90,000 clones, roughly nine tenths of them singletons. Material for sequencing was peripheral blood. The receptors stem from a man aged 45-65 years with acute or convalescent COVID-19. Each CDR3 is given with its conserved first and last residue.

>TRBJ1-4|TRBV6-1
CASSEYPGAGEKLFF
>TRBJ1-2|TRBV19
CATTGHSRQDGYTF
>TRBJ2-5|TRBV5-1
CASGWEETQYF
>TRBJ2-3|TRBV2
CASSSGTSGTDTQYF
>TRBJ1-4|TRBV12-3/TRBV12-4
CASSLGQEKLFF
>TRBJ1-1|TRBV5-1
CASSLEGLLGTEAFF
>TRBJ1-2|TRBV7-8
CASSAGNRAAGGYTF
>TRBJ1-5|TRBV19
CASSITGENQPQHF
>TRBJ1-2|TRBV27
CASSPRTGNYGYTF
>TRBJ1-4|TRBV4-1
CASSQEGRGFGNEKLFF
>TRBJ2-6|TRBV6-2/TRBV6-3
CASSLTSTGTGDSGANVLTF
>TRBJ2-3|TRBV5-6
CASSLPGNPDTQYF
>TRBJ1-4|TRBV4-2
CASSQDPGTGYEKLFF
>TRBJ1-2|TRBV10-3
CAIQGQGGGYTF
>TRBJ2-3|TRBV5-4
CASSLKRQGDTDTQYF
>TRBJ1-1|TRBV6-5
CASRRAMNTEAFF
>TRBJ2-5|TRBV7-6
CASSPGQGVGQETQYF
>TRBJ1-2|TRBV4-2
CASSQEQGEDGYTF
>TRBJ2-1|TRBV10-3
CAISGGTREQFF
>TRBJ2-1|TRBV14
CASSQPRGHPGGWYNEQFF
>TRBJ1-2|TRBV2
CASSETRANDYGYTF
>TRBJ1-2|TRBV25-1
CASSSRTGGFYGYTF
>TRBJ1-6|TRBV28
CASSFSGETSPLHF
>TRBJ1-1|TRBV5-1
CASSLAGVTFF
>TRBJ2-4|TRBV20-1
CSASGPRVIPKNIQYF
>TRBJ2-5|TRBV7-8
CASSLWRPQETQYF
>TRBJ2-2|TRBV15
CATSRSPGTGPTGELFF
>TRBJ2-2|TRBV4-1
CASSQVMTGNTGELFF
>TRBJ1-2|TRBV5-1
CASSLDIPGQVNYGYTF
>TRBJ1-2|TRBV6-1
CASSLQGSGYGYTF
>TRBJ2-7|TRBV6-8
CASRWSWAGQGTYEQYF
>TRBJ2-1|TRBV6-5
CASSYGLLNSYNEQFF
>TRBJ1-2|TRBV3-1/TRBV3-2
CASRTTAVDGYTF
>TRBJ1-3|TRBV2
CASSEMTLTIYF
>TRBJ2-3|TRBV18
CASSPLAGGHSTDTQYF
>TRBJ2-2|TRBV19
CASSIATLAGANTGELFF
>TRBJ1-1|TRBV7-3
CASSFGRGNTEAFF
>TRBJ2-7|TRBV5-1
CASSSRDRGYEQYF
>TRBJ2-1|TRBV6-5
CASRAGLATNEQFF
>TRBJ1-3|TRBV7-9
CASSLGDRGGGNTIYF
>TRBJ1-2|TRBV27
CASSPTGLGGGYTF
>TRBJ2-5|TRBV7-6
CASSPHGGGRQETQYF
>TRBJ2-7|TRBV30
CAWSVLDRGDEQYF
>TRBJ2-1|TRBV7-2
CASSLYGGAGNEQFF
>TRBJ1-1|TRBV30
CAGWTGMYTEAFF
>TRBJ1-2|TRBV13
CASSLAGQGSRSGYTF
>TRBJ2-1|TRBV5-1
CASSRDWRDEQFF
>TRBJ2-3|TRBV27
CASAPLAGGPFDTQYF
>TRBJ2-1|TRBV30
CAWSVIIPGLGQFF
>TRBJ2-2|TRBV5-4
CASSPRAGGLGTGELFF
>TRBJ2-2|TRBV30
CAWSSTVNTGELFF
>TRBJ2-2|TRBV2
CASSVGPNTGELFF
>TRBJ2-5|TRBV30
CAWSVGTGETQYF
>TRBJ2-2|TRBV7-9
CASRRQGAGTGELFF
>TRBJ1-2|TRBV6-6
CASRSNRDSWYGYTF
>TRBJ2-1|TRBV11-3
CASSLRPLAGGRNEQFF
>TRBJ1-1|TRBV25-1
CASSEYRWGIAGGKAFF